The source of this TCR beta chain is a study of T cell responses to AZD1222 COVID-19 vaccine. With regard to this clone: Its target is unknown.

Repertoires were generated with immunoSEQ multiplex PCR, while TCRdb's copy carries only in-frame clones and drops some. This sample has 180,000 or so clones; 80% to 95% occur once, and the top ten carry around 1.9%. Findings and limits, study-wide: The donors showed a predominance of white British ancestry and of females, with possible underestimation of clonal diversity.

There are 10 residues in the CDR3. Germline V gene data show CDR1 as DFQATT and CDR2 as SNEGSKA (reference sequence). The clonotype comes from an adult who received the AZD1222 COVID-19 vaccine. V is TRBV20-1 and J is TRBJ2-1; D uncertain. The sequenced sample was peripheral blood, obtained 28 days after the second AZD1222 dose. In nucleotides, the CDR3 is TGCAGCCTACCCCGCAATGAGCAGTTCTTC. This codes for CSLPRNEQFF.